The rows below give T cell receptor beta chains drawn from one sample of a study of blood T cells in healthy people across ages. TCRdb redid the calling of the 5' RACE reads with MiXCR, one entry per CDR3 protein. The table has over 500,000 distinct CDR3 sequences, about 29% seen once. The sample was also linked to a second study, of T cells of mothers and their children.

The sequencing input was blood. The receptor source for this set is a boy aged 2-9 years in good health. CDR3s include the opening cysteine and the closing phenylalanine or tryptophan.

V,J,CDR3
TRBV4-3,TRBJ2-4,CASSPFGAGLLAKNIQYF
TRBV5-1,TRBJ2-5,CASSPNTQGNQETQYF
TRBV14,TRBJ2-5,CASSQSSGVWAQYF
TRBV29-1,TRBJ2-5,CSVERIALAEGQETQYF
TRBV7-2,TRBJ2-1,CASSFLDPNNEQFF
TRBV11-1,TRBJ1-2,CASSTGSGDYGYTF
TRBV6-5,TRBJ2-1,CASSYPRLAGESYNEQFF
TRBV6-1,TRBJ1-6,CASSRGAGDDNSPLHF
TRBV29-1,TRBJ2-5,CSVGLRQGETQYF
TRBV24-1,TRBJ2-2,CATSDARTVNTGELFF
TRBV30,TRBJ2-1,CAWSPGVDEQFF
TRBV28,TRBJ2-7,CASSLWSGYEQYF
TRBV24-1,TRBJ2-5,CATSDPRGGGETQYF
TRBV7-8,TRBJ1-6,CASSMTGVDSPLHF
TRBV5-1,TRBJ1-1,CASSLEQGLNTEAFF